This T cell receptor (beta chain) was retrieved from a study of blood T cell repertoires in COVID-19 (dated by TCRdb to 2018 to 2020). About the study as a whole: Samples covering the acute and convalescent phases of COVID-19 were provided by collaborators in the United States, Italy and Spain. The prospective study material was composed of cDNA or gDNA derived from T cells, B-cell-depleted T cells, or PBMCs. The dataset comprised deeply sampled blood TCRbeta repertoires from subjects exposed to, actively infected with, or recovered from COVID-19. The repertoires were released in a freely available public database meant as a resource for research on the immune response to SARS-CoV-2. The samples were drawn from the first 160 participants of the ongoing ImmuneRACE study and from some 1,300 subjects provided by 6 global collaborators. Nearly every sample came with metadata listing a de-identified subject ID, COVID-19 status, age in years and sex. Where available, HLA class I and class II types were obtained from metadata supplied by the sample provider rather than from assay-based typing. The paper's findings and limits, for the study overall: How much clinical and demographic metadata was included differed by source and by participant, and the metadata was provided uncurated.

A distance of 11 bases separates the germline ends of V and J, which lose 5 bases and 1 base respectively. Looking up the germline V gene yields CDR1 KGHSH and CDR2 LQKENI. From its cysteine to its phenylalanine, the CDR3 spans 14 amino acids. Only the CDR3 region is kept as DNA, spanning 42 bases read in frame from base 1. This clone is a singleton in its sample. Its antigen remains unidentified. No base quality values were provided; no much bigger clone lies one nucleotide off. TCRbeta CDR3 regions were amplified from genomic DNA using the immunoSEQ Assay, a bias-controlled multiplex PCR. The authors' pipeline ran thus. Within the assay, amplification of reference gene primers was used to estimate how many nucleated cells each sample contained. To quantify the absolute abundance of each unique TCRbeta CDR3 rearrangement, sequence reads were collapsed and filtered. For each sample, productive Simpson clonality was calculated as the square root of Simpson's diversity index over productive rearrangements. This is the immuneACCESS table as TCRdb keeps it, with only in-frame sequences that have V and J called. A part of the clones is gone; compared with another copy, unresolved V genes explain less than half, and the rest is unexplained. The V and J calls and clone size were taken over from that table, and D and trimming were inferred from the DNA. The sample contains roughly 93,000 clones, 81% of them found a single time. Around 11% of the sample is held by the ten biggest clonotypes.

Collaborating institutions collected whole blood in K2EDTA tubes following their own protocols. Collaborator samples were shipped for TCRbeta analysis as frozen whole blood, isolated PBMCs, or DNA extracted from either sample type. The sequenced material came from peripheral blood. This TCR derives from a woman aged 80 or over with acute or convalescent COVID-19. Recombination linked TRBV18 to TRBJ1-1; TRBD1 is perhaps the D gene, given 5 matching bases. The nucleotides read TGTGCCAGCTCATCCGACAGAGGGAACACTGAAGCTTTCTTT. It translates as CASSSDRGNTEAFF.